This TCR beta chain was identified in a study of CD8+ T cells in alopecia areata. In each case, RNA was isolated and then reverse transcribed into cDNA as the sequencing template. Libraries were prepared by immunoSEQ multiplex PCR; TCRdb keeps only in-frame clonotypes and omits some of them. This sample has 150,000 to 200,000 clones; around 58% occur once, and the top ten carry approximately 16%. Indicated treatment: oral pan-JAK inhibitor, 5-10 mg twice daily. The TCR comes from a human donor with alopecia areata. The sequences come from CD4+ T cells sorted from blood, collected at roughly week 55, from a patient treated with tofacitinib.

Here the CDR3 DNA reads TGCAGCGTCGACCAGGGACAGGGGAGACCCTACAATGAGCAGTTCTTC. Translation: CSVDQGQGRPYNEQFF. The genes are TRBV29-1 and TRBJ2-1; 10 positions agree with TRBD1. The CDR3 runs to 16 residues. CDR1 SQVTM and CDR2 ANQGSEA come from the germline V gene. The V and J ends lost 6 bases and 2 bases, in that order; junction bases with no gene match: 10.